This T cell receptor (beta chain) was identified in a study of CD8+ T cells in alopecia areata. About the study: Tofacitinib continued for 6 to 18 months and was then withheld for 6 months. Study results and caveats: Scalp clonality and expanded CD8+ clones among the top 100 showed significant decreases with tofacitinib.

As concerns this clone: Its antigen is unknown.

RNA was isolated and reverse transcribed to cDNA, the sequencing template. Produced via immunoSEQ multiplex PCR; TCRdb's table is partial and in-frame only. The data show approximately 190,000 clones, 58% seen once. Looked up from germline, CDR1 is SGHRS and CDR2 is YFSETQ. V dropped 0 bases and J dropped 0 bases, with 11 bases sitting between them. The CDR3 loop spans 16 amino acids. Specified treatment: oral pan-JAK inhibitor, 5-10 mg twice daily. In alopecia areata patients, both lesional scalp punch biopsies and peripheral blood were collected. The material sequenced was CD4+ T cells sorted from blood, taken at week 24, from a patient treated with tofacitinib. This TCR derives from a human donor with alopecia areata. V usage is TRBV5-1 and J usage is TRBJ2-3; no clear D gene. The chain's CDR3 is CASSLGSSPSTDTQYF. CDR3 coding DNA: TGCGCCAGCAGCTTGGGGTCTAGTCCTAGCACAGATACGCAGTATTTT.